This T cell receptor (beta chain) came from a study of preoperative IRX-2 immunotherapy in early breast cancer. Noted treatment: preoperative locoregional IRX-2 cytokine immunotherapy. This phase Ib study tested locoregional IRX-2 cytokine immunotherapy given before surgery. A few counts support this clone. Generated by immunoSEQ multiplex PCR, the TCRdb table keeps only in-frame clones and is missing some. The sample shows 40,000 to 50,000 clones, 70% to 80% of them seen only once. The V gene's germline CDR1 is SGHNT and CDR2 YENEEA. V lost 5 bases, J lost 9 bases, and 17 bases lay in between. This CDR3 has 15 residues.

This material consisted of tumor tissue, taken after IRX-2 immunotherapy. The TCR comes from a human donor with breast cancer. This chain connects TRBV11-3 to TRBJ2-6; the D is unclear. CDR3 region: CASSLDPQSDNVLTF. The CDR3 DNA follows: TGTGCCAGCAGCCTTGACCCCCAAAGTGACAACGTCCTGACTTTC. The complete variable domain, with remaining parts taken from reference TRBV11-3 and TRBJ2-6, reads EAGVVQSPRYKIIEKKQPVAFWCNPISGHNTLYWYLQNLGQGPELLIRYENEEAVDDSQLPKDRFSAERLKGVDSTLKIQPAELGDSAVYLCASSLDPQSDNVLTFGAGSRLTVL.